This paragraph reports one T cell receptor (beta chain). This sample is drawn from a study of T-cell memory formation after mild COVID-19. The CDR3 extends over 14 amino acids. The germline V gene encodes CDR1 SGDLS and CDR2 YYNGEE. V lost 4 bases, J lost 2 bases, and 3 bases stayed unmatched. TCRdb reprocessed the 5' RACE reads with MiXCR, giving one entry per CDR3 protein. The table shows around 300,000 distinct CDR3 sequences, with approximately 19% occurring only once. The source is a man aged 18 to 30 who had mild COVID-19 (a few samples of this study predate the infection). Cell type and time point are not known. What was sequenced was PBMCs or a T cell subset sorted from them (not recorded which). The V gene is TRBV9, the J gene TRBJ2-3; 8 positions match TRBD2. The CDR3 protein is CASSWRGDTDTQYF. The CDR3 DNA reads TGTGCCAGCAGCTGGCGGGGGGACACAGATACGCAGTATTTT.